A single sample gave rise to the 27 T cell receptor beta chains below, sequenced in a study of a mutant IDH1 vaccine in newly diagnosed glioma (dated by TCRdb to the early 2020s). Library creation used the immunoSEQ multiplex PCR assay. TCRdb obtained this table from immuneACCESS and retained in-frame rearrangements with V and J assigned. These tables miss some clones; where compared with another copy, unresolved V genes account for less than half of the shortfall, and the remainder is unexplained. This sample gives tens of thousands of clones in total; 75% to 90% of them show up just once. Jointly, the top ten make up about 4% of the sample. No antigen has been identified for these receptors. The time point label, as the study defines it: week 47, end of study. Every vaccine dose consisted of 300 ug of a 20-mer mutant IDH1 peptide in Montanide, administered subcutaneously together with topical imiquimod.

The material was PBMCs, obtained from a glioma patient whose treatment included an IDH1 peptide vaccine. These receptors were collected from a young man with glioma.

This sequence joins TRBV4-1 and TRBJ2-5; D uncertain. The CDR3 loop spans 13 amino acids. V lost 1 base and J 5 bases, leaving 8 bases between the germline ends. Germline V gene lookup returns CDR1 MGHRA and CDR2 YSYEKL. CDR3 region: CASSQGQVETQYF. DNA of the CDR3: TGCGCCAGCAGCCAAGGACAAGTGGAGACCCAGTACTTC.

The chain couples TRBV27 to TRBJ1-1, with 7 positions matching TRBD1. Per the germline V gene, CDR1 is MNHEY and CDR2 is SMNVEV (reference sequence). Unmatched junction bases numbered 12, after V lost 3 bases and J lost 8 bases. This CDR3 comprises 15 residues. This chain's CDR3 is CASSLSLDREPEAFF. CDR3 nucleotides: TGTGCCAGCAGTTTGTCACTCGACAGGGAGCCGGAAGCTTTCTTT.

The genes are TRBV15 and TRBJ1-5; 7 nucleotides match TRBD1. V was clipped by 3 bases and J by 7 bases; unmatched bases: 6. CDR1 is LNHNV and CDR2 is YYDKDF in the germline V gene (reference sequence). This CDR3 is 14 amino acids long. CDR3: CATSRKQGQQPQHF. In nucleotides, the CDR3 is TGTGCCACCAGCAGGAAACAGGGGCAACAGCCCCAGCATTTT.

The rearrangement uses TRBV27 and TRBJ2-1; a weak D match, TRBD1 (6 bases). CDR3 length equals 18 residues. Germline CDR1 and CDR2: MNHEY and SMNVEV (reference sequence). V shed 7 bases and J shed 6 bases, with 28 bases lying between them. CDR3 bases: TGTGCCAGCACGACGTCCAGGGGATTTCCCATGAGTGGCAATGAGCAGTTCTTC. Its translation: CASTTSRGFPMSGNEQFF.

The chain carries TRBV29-1 and TRBJ2-1; D is unclear. Trimming took 4 bases from V and 8 from J, leaving 15 bases between them. Germline loops: CDR1 SQVTM, CDR2 ANQGSEA. The CDR3 contains 13 residues. The CDR3 reads CSVGNSFGDEQFF. CDR3 sequence (DNA): TGCAGCGTTGGTAACAGTTTTGGCGATGAGCAGTTCTTC.

The chain is built from TRBV5-4 and TRBJ2-2; D is uncertain. V was clipped by 3 bases and J by 5 bases, with 5 bases between them. Germline CDR1 and CDR2: SGHNT and YYREEE (reference sequence). This CDR3 has 12 residues. This chain's CDR3 is CASSYMTGELFF. For the CDR3, the DNA is TGTGCCAGCAGCTACATGACCGGGGAGCTGTTTTTT.

This clone was seen only once. The chain couples TRBV19 to TRBJ1-2; D gene uncertain. The CDR3 extends over 14 amino acids. V was clipped by 3 bases and J by 6 bases, with 14 bases between them. Germline V gene data show CDR1 as LNHDA and CDR2 as SQIVND (reference sequence). The CDR3: CASSMAAHADGYTF. CDR3 DNA: TGTGCCAGTAGTATGGCCGCCCATGCCGATGGCTACACCTTC. The variable domain in full, with the rest retrieved from reference TRBV19 and TRBJ1-2, is DGGITQSPKYLFRKEGQNVTLSCEQNLNHDAMYWYRQDPGQGLRLIYYSQIVNDFQKGDIAEGYSVSREKKESFPLTVTSAQKNPTAFYLCASSMAAHADGYTFGSGTRLTVV.

The V and J genes are TRBV5-6 and TRBJ2-5; D not certain. This CDR3 has 14 residues. Per the germline V gene, CDR1 is SGHDT and CDR2 is YYEEEE. Deletions cut 0 bases from V and 5 bases from J, with 11 bases between. The CDR3 protein is CASSLGLTPETQYF. CDR3 DNA sequence: TGTGCCAGCAGCTTGGGACTTACACCGGAGACCCAGTACTTC.

The chain combines TRBV29-1 with TRBJ2-2, with D perhaps given as TRBD1 or TRBD2 (5 bases each). The V and J ends lost 4 bases and 2 bases respectively, with 11 bases between them. This CDR3 contains 14 residues. Germline V CDR1 and CDR2: SQVTM, ANQGSEA. CDR3 region: CSVGTGLNTGELFF. The DNA of the CDR3 is TGCAGCGTTGGAACAGGACTCAACACCGGGGAGCTGTTTTTT.

This clone was observed a few times. J is TRBJ1-1 and V is TRBV28; a possible D gene is TRBD1 (5 bases). The CDR3 contains 15 residues. Germline lookup yields CDR1 MDHEN and CDR2 SYDVKM. The V end was cut by 3 bases, the J end by 2 bases, with 13 bases between. The CDR3 DNA reads as TGTGCCAGCAGTTTCCCCGGGACGGAAAACACTGAAGCTTTCTTT. Its protein is CASSFPGTENTEAFF. The entire variable domain, with the rest obtained from reference TRBV28 and TRBJ1-1, is as follows: DVKVTQSSRYLVKRTGEKVFLECVQDMDHENMFWYRQDPGLGLRLIYFSYDVKMKEKGDIPEGYSVSREKKERFSLILESASTNQTSMYLCASSFPGTENTEAFFGQGTRLTVV.

This clone was found a few times. The chain links TRBV4-1 to TRBJ2-1; weak D call: TRBD2 (6 bases). The CDR3 extends over 19 amino acids. Germline-derived CDR1 and CDR2 are MGHRA and YSYEKL. With 0 bases removed from V and 7 bases from J, the gap between germline ends came to 25 bases. Written as DNA, the CDR3 is TGCGCCAGCAGCCAAGAATATGGGGTCGGAGGGAGGAGTGGGAATGAGCAGTTCTTC. The encoded protein is CASSQEYGVGGRSGNEQFF.

This clone is a singleton in its sample. The CDR3 protein is CASSFGTELRWYF. CDR3 DNA sequence: TGTGCCAGCAGTTTCGGGACCGAGCTACGTTGGTACTTC. The chain couples TRBV2 to TRBJ2-7, with D perhaps assigned TRBD1 or TRBD2 (5 bases each). CDR3 length equals 13 residues. Looked up from germline, CDR1 is SNHLY and CDR2 is FYNNEI. Trimming took 5 bases from V and 12 from J, leaving 20 bases between them.

This sequence joins TRBV7-9 and TRBJ1-1; a possible D gene is TRBD1 (6 bases). The CDR3 is 15 residues long. The germline gives CDR1 SEHNR, CDR2 FQNEAQ (reference sequence). Trimming removed 3 bases at V and 1 base at J, with 12 bases between. CDR3 sequence (DNA): TGTGCCAGCAGCTTCTATGACAGGCCGAACACTGAAGCTTTCTTT. Its protein product is CASSFYDRPNTEAFF.

There are a few counts of this clone. The gene calls are TRBV5-4 and TRBJ1-2, with TRBD1 identical over 9 bases. CDR1 and CDR2 (germline): SGHNT, YYREEE (reference sequence). Losses at the gene ends were 1 base for V and 2 bases for J; bases not matched to a gene: 3. There are 15 residues in the CDR3. This CDR3 is CASSLNDRGNYGYTF. In DNA form, the CDR3 reads TGTGCCAGCAGCTTGAATGACAGGGGGAACTATGGCTACACCTTC.

CDR3 loop: CASRRDGSNSPLHF. DNA for the CDR3: TGTGCCAGCAGAAGGGACGGTTCCAATTCACCCCTCCACTTT. The rearrangement links TRBV27 to TRBJ1-6; a possible D gene is TRBD1 (5 bases). CDR3 length: 14 residues. The ends were cut back, 6 bases at V and 7 bases at J, with 13 bases in the middle. Germline-derived CDR1 and CDR2 are MNHEY and SMNVEV (reference sequence).

The chain combines TRBV4-1 with TRBJ2-5; TRBD2 is a possible D gene (6 bases). CDR1 is MGHRA and CDR2 is YSYEKL in the germline V gene. V was trimmed by 2 bases and J by 3 bases, leaving 16 bases between them. The CDR3 is made up of 16 amino acids. In DNA, the CDR3 is TGCGCCAGCAGCCAACTCAAACCCGGGAGTAAAGAGACCCAGTACTTC. Translation: CASSQLKPGSKETQYF.

V usage is TRBV11-3 and J usage is TRBJ2-1; 7 bases agree with TRBD2. Germline-derived CDR1 and CDR2 are SGHNT and YENEEA. This CDR3 has 16 amino acids. With V trimmed by 5 bases and J by 5 bases, 12 bases remained unmatched. The CDR3 here is CASSDPHRGGDNEQFF. Here the CDR3 DNA reads TGTGCCAGCAGCGATCCCCACCGCGGGGGAGACAATGAGCAGTTCTTC.

J is TRBJ1-1 and V is TRBV20-1; D gene unclear. The CDR3 runs 10 residues. V lost 6 bases, J lost 1 base, and 3 bases lay in between. Germline lookup yields CDR1 DFQATT and CDR2 SNEGSKA (reference sequence). The CDR3 coding sequence is TGCAGTGCAGAGAACACTGAAGCTTTCTTT. Amino acids: CSAENTEAFF.

CDR3 nucleotide sequence: TGTGCCAGCCGAAGCCGTCGGGGGTATCAAGAGACCCAGTACTTC. Protein product: CASRSRRGYQETQYF. This sequence joins TRBV28 and TRBJ2-5, with a weak D call TRBD2 (6 bases). Germline CDR1 reads MDHEN; CDR2 reads SYDVKM. The CDR3 length is 15 residues. V lost 8 bases and J 2 bases, leaving 18 bases between the germline ends. Supplemented by reference TRBV28 and TRBJ2-5, the full variable domain reads DVKVTQSSRYLVKRTGEKVFLECVQDMDHENMFWYRQDPGLGLRLIYFSYDVKMKEKGDIPEGYSVSREKKERFSLILESASTNQTSMYLCASRSRRGYQETQYFGPGTRLLVL.

This clone was picked up one time. This chain uses TRBV6-1 with TRBJ1-2; D gene unclear. Germline CDR1 MNHNS, CDR2 SASEGT. The CDR3 totals 9 residues. Trimming stripped 11 bases from V and 2 bases from J, with 3 bases between. This CDR3 reads CASNYGYTF. The CDR3 DNA reads as TGTGCCTCGAACTATGGCTACACCTTC.

CDR3 amino acids: CASSVNPGGSSYEQYF. CDR3 bases: TGTGCCAGCAGCGTAAATCCAGGGGGGTCCTCCTACGAGCAGTACTTC. This chain links TRBV9 with TRBJ2-7, with TRBD1 as a possible D gene (7 bases). The V and J ends lost 1 base and 0 bases respectively, with 14 bases between them. CDR3 length equals 16 residues. Germline CDR1 is SGDLS and CDR2 is YYNGEE.

V usage is TRBV7-2 and J usage is TRBJ1-2; D is undetermined. The germline V and J ends were trimmed by 1 base and 1 base, with 7 bases remaining between them. Per the germline V gene, CDR1 is SGHTA and CDR2 is FQGNSA. This CDR3 is 14 amino acids long. CDR3 coding DNA: TGTGCCAGCAGCTTAGAGGTTTATAACTATGGCTACACCTTC. This codes for CASSLEVYNYGYTF.

The V gene is TRBV9, the J gene TRBJ1-5; D is perhaps TRBD1 (5 bases). Germline lookup yields CDR1 SGDLS and CDR2 YYNGEE. The ends were cut back, 3 bases at V and 6 bases at J, with 13 bases in the middle. The CDR3 covers 14 residues. This CDR3 reads CASSARLGPQPQHF. The CDR3 DNA sequence: TGTGCCAGCAGCGCCCGCCTGGGACCTCAGCCCCAGCATTTT. The full variable domain, completed using reference TRBV9 and TRBJ1-5, is DSGVTQTPKHLITATGQRVTLRCSPRSGDLSVYWYQQSLDQGLQFLIQYYNGEERAKGNILERFSAQQFPDLHSELNLSSLELGDSALYFCASSARLGPQPQHFGDGTRLSIL.

The V and J genes are TRBV5-1 and TRBJ2-3; TRBD2 matches at 12 bases. The germline V gene encodes CDR1 SGHRS and CDR2 YFSETQ. V lost 4 bases to trimming and J lost 4 bases; unmatched junction nucleotides: 4. The CDR3 is 15 amino acids. The CDR3 sequence is CASSLLAGGPDTQYF. Written as DNA, the CDR3 is TGCGCCAGCAGCCTCCTAGCGGGGGGGCCAGATACGCAGTATTTT.

The rearrangement uses TRBV25-1 and TRBJ1-1, with D perhaps matching TRBD1 (6 bases). CDR3 length equals 14 residues. Trimming took off 6 bases at V and 6 bases at J, with 17 bases between the two ends. Germline V gives CDR1 MGHDK, CDR2 SYGVNS. The CDR3 DNA reads TGTGCCAGCAGGGGGGCAGGAAAGGAGGCTGAAGCTTTCTTT. The encoded protein is CASRGAGKEAEAFF.

The J gene is TRBJ1-5, the V gene TRBV5-1; 10 bases agree with TRBD1. CDR1 is SGHRS, CDR2 YFSETQ, per germline. The V and J ends lost 4 bases and 4 bases, in that order; junction bases with no gene match: 2. This CDR3 has 14 residues. For the CDR3, the DNA is TGCGCCAGCAGCAGGACAGGGGGGAATCAGCCCCAGCATTTT. It translates to CASSRTGGNQPQHF. The entire variable domain, with the rest obtained from reference TRBV5-1 and TRBJ1-5, is as follows: KAGVTQTPRYLIKTRGQQVTLSCSPISGHRSVSWYQQTPGQGLQFLFEYFSETQRNKGNFPGRFSGRQFSNSRSEMNVSTLELGDSALYLCASSRTGGNQPQHFGDGTRLSIL.

The chain combines TRBV4-1 with TRBJ2-2, with no clear D. The germline CDR1 and CDR2 sequences are MGHRA and YSYEKL. This CDR3 contains 13 residues. V lost 1 base and J 4 bases, leaving 4 bases between the germline ends. The CDR3 reads CASSQVVTGELFF. In DNA form, the CDR3 reads TGCGCCAGCAGCCAAGTAGTCACCGGGGAGCTGTTTTTT.